This TCR beta chain was sequenced during a study of blood T cell repertoires in COVID-19. Whole-study context: Samples taken during acute and convalescent COVID-19 were collected in the United States, Italy and Spain. The analysed material was cDNA or gDNA that came from T cells, B-cell-depleted T cells, or PBMCs.

In regard to this clone: Other DNA sequences from this sample encode an identical CDR3 as well.

Germline CDR1 is LGHDT and CDR2 is YNNKEL (reference sequence). With 2 bases removed from V and 4 bases from J, the gap between germline ends came to 8 bases. This CDR3 has 13 amino acids. As processed by the authors: For nucleated cells, counts were estimated from reference gene primer amplification. Repertoires were generated with immunoSEQ multiplex PCR, while TCRdb's copy carries only in-frame clones and drops some. The DNA gave D and trimming, while V, J and clone size come from that table. The table shows 150,000 to 200,000 clones, with roughly 78% occurring only once. Patients of the Seattle cohort, enrolled during active infection, were followed longitudinally.

The origin of this receptor is a woman aged 60-70 years with COVID-19, enrolled during active disease. The V and J genes are TRBV3-1 (or the pseudogene TRBV3-2) and TRBJ1-2, with a tentative D call TRBD1 (5 bases). The material sequenced was peripheral blood. The CDR3 protein is CASSQRGSYGYTF. CDR3 DNA: TGTGCCAGCAGCCAAAGGGGAAGCTATGGCTACACCTTC.